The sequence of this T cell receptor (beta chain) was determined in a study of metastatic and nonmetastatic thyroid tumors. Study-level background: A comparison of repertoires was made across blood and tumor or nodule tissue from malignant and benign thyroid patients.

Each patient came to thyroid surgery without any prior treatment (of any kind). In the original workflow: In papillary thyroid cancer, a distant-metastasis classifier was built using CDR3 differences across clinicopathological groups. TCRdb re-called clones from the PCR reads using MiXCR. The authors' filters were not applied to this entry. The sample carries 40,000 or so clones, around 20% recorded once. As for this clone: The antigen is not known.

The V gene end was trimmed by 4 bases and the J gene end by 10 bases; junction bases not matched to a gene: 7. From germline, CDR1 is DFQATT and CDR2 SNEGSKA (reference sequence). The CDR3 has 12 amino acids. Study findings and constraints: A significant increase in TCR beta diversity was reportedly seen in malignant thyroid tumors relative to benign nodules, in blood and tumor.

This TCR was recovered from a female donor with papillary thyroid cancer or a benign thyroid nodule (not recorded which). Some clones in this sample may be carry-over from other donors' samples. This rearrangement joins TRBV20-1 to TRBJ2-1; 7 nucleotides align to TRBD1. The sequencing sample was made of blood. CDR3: CSANGQVGEQFF. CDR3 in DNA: TGCAGTGCTAACGGACAGGTGGGGGAGCAGTTCTTC.